This T cell receptor beta chain was found in a study of shared clonotypes between healthy human individuals. Study-level points and caveats: Some naive CD4 clonotypes, around 4.7%, turned up in common across a few donors. Specimens sampled were limited to blood, with tissue repertoires likely differing. There were few donors, and this limited the genetic and exposure-history diversity represented.

For this clone: Its antigen is unidentified.

This CDR3 comprises 14 residues. V shed 8 bases and J 6 bases; nucleotides not matched to a gene: 7. CDR1 is WSHSY and CDR2 is SAAADI in the germline V gene. Only in-frame clones appear in the TCRdb table, and some are missing; sequencing was by immunoSEQ multiplex PCR. The sample carries millions of clones, approximately 94% recorded once. As defined, naive CD8 cells were CD45RO-negative and positively selected for CCR7, with terminally differentiated effector memory CD45RA+ cells excluded. Sample: naive CD8+ T cells from PBMCs. This TCR came from a man younger than 30 in good health. Some clones in this sample may be carry-over from other donors' samples. The chain is built from TRBV10-2 and TRBJ2-1; 10 positions match TRBD2. This CDR3 is CASELAGLGNEQFF. CDR3 DNA sequence: TGCGCCAGCGAACTAGCGGGACTCGGCAATGAGCAGTTCTTC.